This T cell receptor beta chain came from a study of blood T cell repertoires in COVID-19. Across the study: Collection of acute and convalescent COVID-19 samples took place in the United States, Italy and Spain.

This CDR3 region has 15 residues. V trimming: 6 bases; J trimming: 5 bases; junction bases outside the gene matches: 8. CDR1 MNHEY and CDR2 SMNVEV come from the germline V gene (reference sequence). Authors' processing steps: Estimates of nucleated cell counts were drawn from the amplification of reference gene primers. Produced via immunoSEQ multiplex PCR; TCRdb's table is partial and in-frame only. V and J calls and clone size are as listed in that table; D and trimming were resolved from the DNA. This sample yields tens of thousands of clones, of which 84% are seen a single time; around 35% belongs to the top ten.

The chain couples TRBV27 to TRBJ2-1, with TRBD2 identical over 9 bases. Sequenced material: peripheral blood. The TCR sequence derives from a man in his 70s with acute or convalescent COVID-19. CDR3 region: CASSKTSGYHNEQFF. The CDR3 DNA reads as TGTGCCAGCAGCAAAACTAGCGGGTACCACAATGAGCAGTTCTTC.